Included here is one T cell receptor (beta chain) sequence, with context. Its antigen is unknown. The data were obtained in a study of regulatory T cells in long-lasting Graves disease. General observations from the study: Persistent patients shared more public clonotypes (about 3,000) than newly diagnosed patients (around 910).

This sample's time point: newly diagnosed GD, antithyroid drugs for less than 3 months. Extracted RNA from PBMCs served as the source of the TCR library. Arm-PCR of CDR3 regions and iRepertoire HTBI primers were the basis on which TCR beta libraries were built. In TCRdb, the multiplex PCR reads were re-called with MiXCR into one record per CDR3 protein. The data hold 400,000 to 550,000 distinct CDR3 sequences, with 15% observed a single time. The trim removed 1 base at V and 5 bases at J, leaving 12 bases unmatched. This CDR3 contains 17 residues. Germline values: CDR1 LGHDT, CDR2 YNNKEL (reference sequence). These sequences were also reported in another study, on T cells in Graves' hyperthyroidism and ophthalmopathy.

The J gene is TRBJ2-3, the V gene TRBV3-1; TRBD2 agrees at 7 bases. The TCR originated in a woman younger than 45 with Graves disease. Sequenced material: peripheral blood mononuclear cells (PBMCs), taken at new diagnosis, from a patient treated with antithyroid drugs. In DNA form, the CDR3 reads TGTGCCAGCAGCCAAGTGACTGAGGGAGGGCCTGGAGATACGCAGTATTTT. This encodes CASSQVTEGGPGDTQYF.